The following is a T cell receptor beta chain sequence with its context. Its antigen is currently unknown. At one end, the junction sequence differs from germline, possibly due to a read error. The CDR3 is made up of 14 amino acids. These data belong to a study of T-cell memory formation after mild COVID-19. Findings of the study overall: Pre-infection memory showed some responding clones, and this suggested that cross-reactive memory joined.

TCRdb re-analysed the 5' RACE reads in MiXCR, keeping a single row per CDR3 protein. Among 540,000 or so distinct CDR3 sequences, around 20% were seen once, and the ten largest hold roughly an eighth. The specimen was PBMCs or a T cell subset sorted from them (not recorded which). V is TRBV12-3 or TRBV12-4 and J is TRBJ2-5; D might be TRBD1 (6 bases). This receptor was identified in an adult woman who had mild COVID-19 (a few samples of this study predate the infection). Cell type and time point are not known. In DNA, the CDR3 is TGTGCCAGCAGTTTTGACAGGCACCAAGATACCCAGTACTTC. Encoded protein: CASSFDRHQDTQYF.